One sample yielded the 27 T cell receptor beta chains listed below, sequenced in a study of cytomegalovirus exposure and HLA in healthy donors. The PCR employed 60 Vbeta primers together with 13 Jbeta primers. Profiled with immunoSEQ multiplex PCR; TCRdb holds only in-frame clones, not every one. This repertoire includes about 140,000 clones. The material sequenced was PBMCs. The receptors come from a woman under 30 in good health and CMV-seronegative.

The gene calls are TRBV5-6 and TRBJ1-5; tentatively, D is TRBD1 (5 bases). This CDR3 spans 16 amino acids. Germline lookup yields CDR1 SGHDT and CDR2 YYEEEE. V shed 4 bases and J shed 5 bases, with 19 bases lying between them. The chain's CDR3 is CASSPNHGRADQPQHF. CDR3 bases: TGTGCCAGCAGCCCCAACCACGGCAGGGCCGATCAGCCCCAGCATTTT.

This rearrangement joins TRBV29-1 to TRBJ2-5; a possible D gene is TRBD1 (6 bases). The germline V gene has CDR1 SQVTM and CDR2 ANQGSEA. V was pared by 6 bases and J by 2 bases, with 10 bases between. This CDR3 comprises 12 residues. Written as DNA, the CDR3 is TGCAGCGTCGGGACACAACAAGAGACCCAGTACTTC. This codes for CSVGTQQETQYF.

The rearrangement joins TRBV7-9 to TRBJ2-4; D unresolved. Between the trimmed V and J ends, which lost 4 bases and 6 bases, there was a span of 7 bases. The CDR3 has 12 residues. Germline lookup yields CDR1 SEHNR and CDR2 FQNEAQ (reference sequence). The chain's CDR3 is CASSSPLNIQYF. CDR3 DNA sequence: TGTGCCAGCAGCTCCCCCTTAAACATTCAGTACTTC.

Here the CDR3 reads CATSRLGTPHNEQFF. The CDR3 DNA follows: TGTGCCACCAGCAGACTCGGGACACCACACAATGAGCAGTTCTTC. V usage is TRBV15 and J usage is TRBJ2-1; TRBD1 is a possible D gene (6 bases). CDR1 and CDR2 from the germline V gene are LNHNV and YYDKDF (reference sequence). The CDR3 has 15 residues. V dropped 2 bases and J dropped 5 bases, with 13 bases sitting between them.

V gene TRBV7-2 combines with J gene TRBJ1-1; 7 nucleotides agree with TRBD1. The CDR3 consists of 17 residues. The germline V gene has CDR1 SGHTA and CDR2 FQGNSA. V lost 5 bases to trimming and J lost 0 bases; unmatched junction nucleotides: 12. CDR3 bases: TGTGCCAGCAGCCTTTCCCACTTAGACAGGGTGAACACTGAAGCTTTCTTT. Translated, it gives CASSLSHLDRVNTEAFF.

V and J are TRBV5-1 and TRBJ1-6; D not certain. The CDR3 covers 12 residues. In germline, CDR1 is SGHRS, CDR2 YFSETQ. With 4 bases removed from V and 6 bases from J, the gap between germline ends came to 5 bases. CDR3 sequence (DNA): TGCGCCAGCAGCGGAGGTAATTCACCCCTCCACTTT. Translation: CASSGGNSPLHF.

The V call is TRBV18, the J call TRBJ2-1; 13 bases agree with TRBD2. Losses at the gene ends were 3 bases for V and 0 bases for J; bases not matched to a gene: 8. The CDR3 extends over 19 amino acids. Per germline, CDR1 KGHSH and CDR2 LQKENI. The CDR3 spells CASSPRTSGSGVSYNEQFF. The CDR3 DNA reads as TGTGCCAGCTCACCGCGGACTAGCGGGAGTGGGGTCTCCTACAATGAGCAGTTCTTC.

The genes are TRBV19 and TRBJ2-3; 10 positions match TRBD2. V lost 9 bases, J lost 1 base, and 1 base stayed unmatched. CDR1 LNHDA and CDR2 SQIVND come from the germline V gene (reference sequence). The CDR3 has 13 amino acids. The CDR3 sequence is CASGLAGTDTQYF. CDR3 sequence (DNA): TGTGCCAGCGGACTAGCGGGCACAGATACGCAGTATTTT. Full variable domain (outside the CDR3, taken from reference TRBV19 and TRBJ2-3): DGGITQSPKYLFRKEGQNVTLSCEQNLNHDAMYWYRQDPGQGLRLIYYSQIVNDFQKGDIAEGYSVSREKKESFPLTVTSAQKNPTAFYLCASGLAGTDTQYFGPGTRLTVL.

This chain joins TRBV2 and TRBJ2-2; TRBD2 matches 10 bases. After removal of 10 bases from V and 1 base from J, the junction contained 9 bases not matched to a gene. CDR1 SNHLY and CDR2 FYNNEI come from the germline V gene. CDR3 length: 16 amino acids. Here the CDR3 reads CATGVLAGVNTGELFF. The CDR3 DNA reads as TGTGCCACAGGTGTGCTAGCGGGAGTGAACACCGGGGAGCTGTTTTTT.

This chain connects TRBV18 to TRBJ1-2; D is possibly TRBD1 (6 bases). V lost 4 bases to trimming and J lost 7 bases, with 10 bases between them. In germline, CDR1 is KGHSH, CDR2 LQKENI. This CDR3 contains 12 residues. As DNA, the CDR3 is TGTGCCAGCTCACTCCAGGGGTCTGGCTACACCTTC. Its protein is CASSLQGSGYTF.

J is TRBJ2-1 and V is TRBV5-6, with TRBD2 matching over 9 bases. Per germline, CDR1 SGHDT and CDR2 YYEEEE. With 5 bases clipped from V and 0 bases from J, the junction kept 3 bases outside the gene matches. The CDR3 is made up of 15 amino acids. The CDR3 DNA is TGTGCCAGCAGGGTAGCGGGAGACTCCTACAATGAGCAGTTCTTC. Translation: CASRVAGDSYNEQFF.

Concerning this clone: This specimen includes other DNA sequences encoding the same CDR3. The chain has TRBV5-4 and TRBJ1-2; a possible D gene is TRBD1 (6 bases). Trimming pared 4 bases from V and 2 bases from J, leaving 9 bases between. The CDR3 loop spans 13 amino acids. CDR1 and CDR2 from the germline V gene are SGHNT and YYREEE (reference sequence). CDR3 sequence: CASSLDSNYGYTF. The CDR3 nucleotides are TGTGCCAGCAGCCTGGACAGCAACTATGGCTACACCTTC. Variable domain in full (rest from reference TRBV5-4 and TRBJ1-2): ETGVTQSPTHLIKTRGQQVTLRCSSQSGHNTVSWYQQALGQGPQFIFQYYREEENGRGNFPPRFSGLQFPNYSSELNVNALELDDSALYLCASSLDSNYGYTFGSGTRLTVV.

The chain uses TRBV6-7 and TRBJ2-2; 15 nucleotides match TRBD2. TRBV6-7 is flagged as an ORF with uncertain function. The CDR3 is made up of 19 amino acids. V gave up 6 bases and J gave up 3 bases; unmatched junction bases: 11. In nucleotides, the CDR3 is TGTGCCAGCAGCCGATGCAGGACTAGCGGGAGGGGGGACACCGGGGAGCTGTTTTTT. This translates into CASSRCRTSGRGDTGELFF.

V usage is TRBV6-1 and J usage is TRBJ2-4; a possible D gene is TRBD1 (5 bases). The CDR3 sequence is 14 residues long. V was trimmed by 6 bases and J by 9 bases, leaving 18 bases between them. Germline lookup yields CDR1 MNHNS and CDR2 SASEGT. Written as DNA, the CDR3 is TGTGCCAGCAGCTCCGACCCCCAGGGTGCCATTCAGTACTTC. Encoded protein: CASSSDPQGAIQYF.

The chain recombines TRBV6-5 with TRBJ1-5; D is perhaps TRBD1 (6 bases). Germline-derived CDR1 and CDR2 are MNHEY and SVGAGI. Trimming left V 8 bases short and J 2 bases short, with 16 bases between. CDR3 length equals 15 residues. The CDR3 DNA reads as TGTGCCAGCCAGAAAGCCCCAGGGGGCAATCAGCCCCAGCATTTT. This codes for CASQKAPGGNQPQHF.

This rearrangement joins TRBV5-5 to TRBJ2-7, with D tentatively TRBD1 (6 bases). Germline V gives CDR1 SGHKS, CDR2 YYEKEE (reference sequence). V was shortened by 1 base and J by 5 bases, with 10 bases between the two germline ends. The CDR3 length is 13 residues. This CDR3 reads CASSLLGGDEQYV. CDR3 DNA sequence: TGTGCCAGCAGCTTGCTTGGGGGCGACGAGCAGTACGTC.

The gene calls are TRBV4-1 and TRBJ1-3; D not resolved. The CDR3 length is 16 residues. Per germline, CDR1 MGHRA and CDR2 YSYEKL. V was trimmed by 0 bases and J by 0 bases, leaving 9 bases between them. The CDR3: CASSQDSVSSGNTIYF. The CDR3 DNA reads as TGCGCCAGCAGCCAAGACAGTGTAAGCTCTGGAAACACCATATATTTT.

The rearrangement uses TRBV2 and TRBJ2-1; TRBD1 aligns across 7 bases. Germline assignment: CDR1 SNHLY and CDR2 FYNNEI. The CDR3 is made up of 12 amino acids. The chain's CDR3 is CASYTGVNEQFF. CDR3 nucleotide sequence: TGTGCTTCATATACAGGGGTGAATGAGCAGTTCTTC.

J is TRBJ2-3 and V is TRBV9; the match to TRBD1 covers 7 bases. The CDR3 is made up of 16 amino acids. From germline, CDR1 is SGDLS and CDR2 YYNGEE. Losses at the gene ends were 0 bases for V and 2 bases for J; bases not matched to a gene: 6. This CDR3 is CASSVGTGATTDTQYF. Written as DNA, the CDR3 is TGTGCCAGCAGCGTAGGAACAGGGGCGACCACAGATACGCAGTATTTT.

V usage is TRBV19 and J usage is TRBJ2-5; D is ambiguous. The V gene lost 8 bases and the J gene lost 11 bases, with 18 bases spanning the gap. The length of the CDR3 is 12 residues. CDR1 is LNHDA, CDR2 SQIVND, per germline (reference sequence). Written as DNA, the CDR3 is TGTGCCAGTGGCCCCGACGGCCTAGAGCAGTACTTC. As protein: CASGPDGLEQYF.

The chain recombines TRBV25-1 with TRBJ1-6; 9 bases are shared with TRBD1. Germline CDR1 reads MGHDK; CDR2 reads SYGVNS. J gave up 10 bases and V 3 bases, and 13 bases lay outside the gene matches. The CDR3 has 17 amino acids. Here the CDR3 DNA reads TGTGCCAGCAGTGACCAGGGACAGGGAGTGGGTCCGTCACCCCTCCACTTT. Translated, it gives CASSDQGQGVGPSPLHF.

The chain joins TRBV6-1 to TRBJ2-3; tentatively, D is TRBD1 (6 bases). V was shortened by 4 bases and J by 0 bases, with 8 bases between the two germline ends. Germline V gene sequence: CDR1 MNHNS, CDR2 SASEGT. The CDR3 length is 14 residues. The DNA of the CDR3 is TGTGCCAGCAGTGGGGGGCTGAGCACAGATACGCAGTATTTT. Translating gives CASSGGLSTDTQYF.

This sequence joins TRBV7-8 and TRBJ2-7; 14 nucleotides line up with TRBD2. Trimming removed 5 bases from V and 2 bases from J; junction bases left unmatched: 2. This CDR3 has 15 residues. CDR1 and CDR2 from the germline V gene are SGHVS and FQNEAQ. In nucleotides, the CDR3 is TGTGCCAGCAGCCCGGGACTAGCGGGAGCCTACGAGCAGTACGTC. Translated: CASSPGLAGAYEQYV.

The gene calls are TRBV19 and TRBJ1-1; D is possibly TRBD1 (6 bases). Trimming removed 3 bases from V and 3 bases from J, with 14 bases in between. CDR1 is LNHDA, CDR2 SQIVND, per germline (reference sequence). The CDR3 is 15 residues long. CDR3 amino acids: CASSIYRDTHTEAFF. The CDR3 DNA reads as TGTGCCAGTAGTATTTACCGGGACACTCACACTGAAGCTTTCTTT.

This chain joins TRBV6-1 and TRBJ2-1, with TRBD2 identical over 8 bases. The V gene end was trimmed by 2 bases and the J gene end by 9 bases; junction bases not matched to a gene: 3. Germline V CDR1 and CDR2: MNHNS, SASEGT. This CDR3 contains 13 residues. CDR3 in DNA: TGTGCCAGCAGTGAATATGCGGGAGGTGAGCAGTTCTTC. Translation gives CASSEYAGGEQFF.

The CDR3 here is CASSAPGTETNTEAFF. DNA for the CDR3: TGTGCCAGCAGCGCTCCCGGGACAGAGACGAACACTGAAGCTTTCTTT. The chain has TRBV9 and TRBJ1-1; TRBD1 aligns across 7 bases. V lost 3 bases, J lost 1 base, and 9 bases stayed unmatched. This CDR3 spans 16 amino acids. CDR1 is SGDLS and CDR2 is YYNGEE in the germline V gene.

V and J are TRBV2 and TRBJ2-5; D gene ambiguous. Trimming took 1 base from V and 0 from J, leaving 3 bases between them. The CDR3 covers 13 residues. Germline CDR1 SNHLY, CDR2 FYNNEI. The CDR3 bases are TGTGCCAGCAGTGAAGGTAACCAAGAGACCCAGTACTTC. Translated, it gives CASSEGNQETQYF. Combining the CDR3 with reference TRBV2 and TRBJ2-5 gives the whole variable domain EPEVTQTPSHQVTQMGQEVILRCVPISNHLYFYWYRQILGQKVEFLVSFYNNEISEKSEIFDDQFSVERPDGSNFTLKIRSTKLEDSAMYFCASSEGNQETQYFGPGTRLLVL.